This entry lists 21 T cell receptor beta chains sequenced from one sample in a study of cytomegalovirus exposure and HLA in healthy donors. The PCR contained 60 Vbeta and 13 Jbeta primers. Assay used: immunoSEQ multiplex PCR; TCRdb lists only in-frame clones, some missing. The data contain 180,000 or so clones, roughly 79% of them singletons. Sequencing used PBMCs. All receptors come from a woman between 18 and 29 years old in good health and CMV-seropositive.

The count of this clone is one. The chain carries TRBV4-3 and TRBJ2-5; 7 bases fit TRBD2. The CDR3 runs to 15 residues. The junction had 10 bases not matched to a gene; V was cut back by 4 bases and J by 5 bases. The germline CDR1 and CDR2 sequences are LGHNA and YSLEER. CDR3: CASSLDAGSGETQYF. The CDR3 DNA sequence: TGCGCCAGCAGCCTGGATGCAGGTAGCGGGGAGACCCAGTACTTC.

The chain joins TRBV4-1 to TRBJ2-7; 7 nucleotides align to TRBD1. Looked up from germline, CDR1 is MGHRA and CDR2 is YSYEKL. V trimming: 2 bases; J trimming: 4 bases; junction bases outside the gene matches: 8. The CDR3 consists of 15 residues. The CDR3, as DNA: TGCGCCAGCAGCCAAAACAACCAACAGGGGTACGAGCAGTACTTC. As protein: CASSQNNQQGYEQYF.

In this sample, this clone turned up many times. The gene calls are TRBV6-7 and TRBJ2-1; no firm D call. TRBV6-7 is an ORF; its function is uncertain. V lost 0 bases, J lost 10 bases, and 7 bases lay in between. This CDR3 spans 12 amino acids. The CDR3 loop reads CASSYSRAEQFF. The CDR3 nucleotides read TGTGCCAGCAGTTACTCTAGAGCAGAGCAGTTCTTC.

The gene calls are TRBV5-1 and TRBJ1-1, with 8 bases lining up with TRBD1. The CDR3 has 15 residues. Germline loops: CDR1 SGHRS, CDR2 YFSETQ. Trimming took 4 bases from V and 1 from J; bases not matched to a gene: 6. The CDR3 region is CASSTLDRENTEAFF. CDR3 DNA: TGCGCCAGCAGCACATTGGACAGGGAGAACACTGAAGCTTTCTTT. Using reference TRBV5-1 and TRBJ1-1 for the parts outside the CDR3, the full variable domain is KAGVTQTPRYLIKTRGQQVTLSCSPISGHRSVSWYQQTPGQGLQFLFEYFSETQRNKGNFPGRFSGRQFSNSRSEMNVSTLELGDSALYLCASSTLDRENTEAFFGQGTRLTVV.

This chain joins TRBV28 and TRBJ2-2; D ambiguous. The CDR3 totals 12 residues. The germline V and J ends were trimmed by 5 bases and 7 bases, with 8 bases remaining between them. Germline V gene lookup returns CDR1 MDHEN and CDR2 SYDVKM. CDR3 in DNA: TGTGCCAGCAGTCCGCCGGGCGGGGAGCTGTTTTTT. This codes for CASSPPGGELFF.

This clone was detected only once. The V gene is TRBV4-2, the J gene TRBJ2-7, with 10 bases lining up with TRBD2. CDR1 is LGHNA and CDR2 is YNFKEQ in the germline V gene. This CDR3 has 16 residues. J was trimmed by 5 bases and V by 1 base; bases with no gene match: 8. The CDR3 protein is CASSQVAGGPRNEQYF. The CDR3 DNA reads as TGTGCCAGCAGCCAAGTAGCGGGGGGCCCACGCAACGAGCAGTACTTC.

This clone was detected only once. The chain is built from TRBV7-2 and TRBJ2-7, with 13 bases that match TRBD2. With V trimmed by 5 bases and J by 8 bases, 6 bases remained unmatched. The germline V gene encodes CDR1 SGHTA and CDR2 FQGNSA. The CDR3 is 14 amino acids. The CDR3 sequence is CASSPGTSGVKQYF. CDR3 nucleotides: TGTGCCAGCAGCCCGGGGACTAGCGGGGTCAAGCAGTACTTC.

The chain is built from TRBV4-2 and TRBJ1-2, with 8 bases aligning to TRBD1. The CDR3 runs 18 residues. Germline V lookup: CDR1 LGHNA, CDR2 YNFKEQ. Losses at the gene ends were 0 bases for V and 0 bases for J; bases not matched to a gene: 9. The CDR3: CASSQELTGDSANYGYTF. The CDR3 DNA follows: TGTGCCAGCAGCCAAGAACTGACAGGGGATTCAGCTAACTATGGCTACACCTTC.

This sequence joins TRBV6-1 and TRBJ2-5, with TRBD2 matching over 12 bases. Trimming removed 5 bases from V and 0 bases from J; junction bases left unmatched: 1. CDR1 and CDR2 from the germline V gene are MNHNS and SASEGT. The CDR3 sequence is 15 residues long. CDR3 DNA: TGTGCCAGCAGTCGGACTAGCGGGGACCAAGAGACCCAGTACTTC. This translates into CASSRTSGDQETQYF.

J is TRBJ1-6 and V is TRBV11-2; D remains unclear. Deletions cut 1 base from V and 0 bases from J, with 10 bases between. The length of the CDR3 is 17 residues. Germline CDR1 is SGHAT and CDR2 is FQNNGV. The CDR3 reads CASSLGQANSYNSPLHF. The DNA for the CDR3 is TGTGCCAGCAGCTTAGGGCAGGCTAACTCCTATAATTCACCCCTCCACTTT.

V gene TRBV7-8 combines with J gene TRBJ1-1; no firm D call. This CDR3 has 14 residues. Germline V gene sequence: CDR1 SGHVS, CDR2 FQNEAQ. The V and J ends lost 1 base and 1 base respectively, with 7 bases between them. In nucleotides, the CDR3 is TGTGCCAGCAGCTTAGTAGGCGGGAACACTGAAGCTTTCTTT. Its protein product is CASSLVGGNTEAFF.

The genes are TRBV10-3 and TRBJ2-7; 9 nucleotides agree with TRBD1. The CDR3 runs 13 residues. Per germline, CDR1 ENHRY and CDR2 SYGVKD. V gave up 4 bases and J gave up 3 bases; unmatched junction bases: 1. This CDR3 is CAISVTGGYEQYF. In nucleotides, the CDR3 is TGTGCCATCAGTGTGACAGGGGGCTACGAGCAGTACTTC.

The rearrangement joins TRBV11-2 to TRBJ2-2; D is unresolved. The CDR3 totals 15 residues. Between the trimmed V and J ends, which lost 1 base and 1 base, there was a span of 7 bases. CDR1 and CDR2 (germline): SGHAT, FQNNGV. The CDR3 spells CASSLAPLNTGELFF. CDR3 in DNA: TGTGCCAGCAGCTTAGCTCCCCTGAACACCGGGGAGCTGTTTTTT.

The chain recombines TRBV14 with TRBJ1-1; D is undetermined. Germline-derived CDR1 and CDR2 are SGHDN and FVKESK. The length of the CDR3 is 14 residues. V dropped 0 bases and J dropped 4 bases, with 9 bases sitting between them. CDR3 protein: CASSQDNRVTEAFF. The CDR3 DNA reads as TGTGCCAGCAGCCAAGATAATCGCGTCACTGAAGCTTTCTTT.

About this clone: Other DNA variants within this sample encode the same CDR3. This chain links TRBV19 with TRBJ2-5; D possibly corresponds to TRBD2 (5 bases). CDR1 LNHDA and CDR2 SQIVND come from the germline V gene (reference sequence). The length of the CDR3 is 13 residues. Trimming shortened V by 0 bases and J by 5 bases, and 7 bases separated the two germline ends. CDR3 DNA sequence: TGTGCCAGTAGTATAGACGGGGAGGAGACCCAGTACTTC. Translating it yields CASSIDGEETQYF.

The chain employs TRBV27 and TRBJ1-1, with 7 nucleotides matching TRBD1. Germline V gives CDR1 MNHEY, CDR2 SMNVEV (reference sequence). Unmatched junction bases numbered 11, after V lost 2 bases and J lost 2 bases. This CDR3 contains 17 residues. The CDR3 nucleotides read TGTGCCAGCAGTTTAGGAACTAGGGGGCGTCTTAACACTGAAGCTTTCTTT. Its protein product is CASSLGTRGRLNTEAFF.

The chain links TRBV5-1 to TRBJ1-6; 8 bases match TRBD1. CDR3 length: 16 residues. Germline assignment: CDR1 SGHRS and CDR2 YFSETQ. After removal of 0 bases from V and 5 bases from J, the junction contained 4 bases not matched to a gene. The CDR3 region is CASSLGSGQDNSPLHF. In DNA form, the CDR3 reads TGCGCCAGCAGCTTGGGTTCGGGACAGGATAATTCACCCCTCCACTTT.

CDR3 bases: TGTGCCAGCAGCTTAGTCAGAAAATATAGCAATCAGCCCCAGCATTTT. Amino acids: CASSLVRKYSNQPQHF. This chain uses TRBV7-3 with TRBJ1-5; D uncertain. V shed 2 bases and J shed 0 bases, with 11 bases lying between them. Germline CDR1 SGHTA, CDR2 FQGTGA. This CDR3 has 16 residues.

In this sample, this clone turned up a few times. CDR3: CASSTGQNSYEQYF. The CDR3 DNA reads as TGTGCCAGCAGCACGGGACAAAACTCCTACGAGCAGTACTTC. This chain joins TRBV21-1 and TRBJ2-5; TRBD1 was called by the table and not checked on the DNA. The end of the DNA aligns better with TRBJ2-7, so the J call may be wrong. TRBV21-1 counts as a pseudogene. This CDR3 has 14 amino acids.

V and J are TRBV7-8 and TRBJ1-2; 7 bases are a match to TRBD1. V trimming: 5 bases; J trimming: 3 bases; junction bases outside the gene matches: 3. The CDR3 is 13 residues long. Germline V gene lookup returns CDR1 SGHVS and CDR2 FQNEAQ. CDR3 protein: CASSVGQDYGYTF. For the CDR3, the DNA is TGTGCCAGCAGCGTCGGACAGGACTATGGCTACACCTTC.

The chain joins TRBV4-2 to TRBJ1-5; 7 bases fit TRBD1. In germline, CDR1 is LGHNA, CDR2 YNFKEQ. This CDR3 has 14 amino acids. V gave up 2 bases and J gave up 6 bases; unmatched junction bases: 4. The CDR3 loop is CASSQQQGSQPQHF. The CDR3 nucleotides read TGTGCCAGCAGCCAACAACAGGGGTCTCAGCCCCAGCATTTT.